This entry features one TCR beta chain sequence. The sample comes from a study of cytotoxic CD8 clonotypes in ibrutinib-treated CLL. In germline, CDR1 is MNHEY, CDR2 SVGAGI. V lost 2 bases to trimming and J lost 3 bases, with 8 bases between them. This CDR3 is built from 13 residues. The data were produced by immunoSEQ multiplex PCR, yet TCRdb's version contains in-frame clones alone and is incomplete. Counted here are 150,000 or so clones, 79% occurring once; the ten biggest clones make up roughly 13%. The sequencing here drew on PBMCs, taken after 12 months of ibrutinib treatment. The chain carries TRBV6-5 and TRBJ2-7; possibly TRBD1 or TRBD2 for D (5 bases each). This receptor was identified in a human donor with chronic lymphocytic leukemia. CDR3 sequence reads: CASSYGGFYEQYF. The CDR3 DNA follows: TGTGCCAGCAGTTACGGGGGTTTCTACGAGCAGTACTTC.